This is a list of T cell receptor beta chains from one sample in a study of blood T cell repertoires in COVID-19. Assay used: immunoSEQ multiplex PCR; TCRdb lists only in-frame clones, some missing. Of 150,000 or so clones in the sample, 60% to 80% were seen once. The sequenced material came from PBMCs or T cells enriched from blood (not recorded which). These TCRs come from a woman between 50 and 59 years old who had recovered from COVID-19. Both conserved end residues are part of each CDR3. A D gene is named only where the DNA matches it firmly. Only part of the rows carry a size: once, few, many, or a class if the clone is expanded.

J,V,D,size,DNA,CDR3
TRBJ1-2,TRBV9,TRBD1,NA,TGTGCCAGCAGCGTACGACAGGGGATCGAGGGCTACACCTTC,CASSVRQGIEGYTF
TRBJ2-5,TRBV5-1,TRBD2,NA,TGCGCCAGCAGCTTGGTTGCGGGAGGGGAAGAGACCCAGTACTTC,CASSLVAGGEETQYF
TRBJ1-1,TRBV7-9,NA,NA,TGTGCCAGCAGCGCTGGGAGGGGAGCTTTCTTT,CASSAGRGAFF
TRBJ1-3,TRBV19,NA,once,TGTGCCAGTAGTTCTCGCGGGGTCCGATTCTCTGGAAACACCATATATTTT,CASSSRGVRFSGNTIYF
TRBJ1-5,TRBV3-1/TRBV3-2,NA,NA,TGTGCCAGCAGCCAAGGAGTTCTAAGCAATCAGCCCCAGCATTTT,CASSQGVLSNQPQHF
TRBJ1-4,TRBV11-1,NA,NA,TGTGCCAGCAGGGATCCCCAGGGGAATGAAAAACTGTTTTTT,CASRDPQGNEKLFF
TRBJ2-5,TRBV28,TRBD2,NA,TGTGCCAGCATGACTAGCGGGAGAGACGAGACCCAGTACTTC,CASMTSGRDETQYF
TRBJ2-7,TRBV29-1,TRBD1,NA,TGCAGCGCCAAGGACAGGGCCTACGAGCAGTACTTC,CSAKDRAYEQYF
TRBJ1-5,TRBV19,TRBD1,NA,TGTGCCAGCGGCAGGGGGGACAATCAGCCCCAGCATTTT,CASGRGDNQPQHF
TRBJ2-7,TRBV9,TRBD1,NA,TGTGCCAGCAGCTTGCACGGGACAGGGGGCGACGAGCAGTACTTC,CASSLHGTGGDEQYF
TRBJ2-7,TRBV2,TRBD1,NA,TGTGCCAGCGGATTGGGTTGGACAGGGCGTCTCGGGGCGGTGCAGTACTTC,CASGLGWTGRLGAVQYF
TRBJ2-6,TRBV6-4,TRBD1,NA,TGTGCCAGCAGTGACGGGACAGCTACTAGCTCTGGGGCCAACGTCCTGACTTTC,CASSDGTATSSGANVLTF
TRBJ1-1,TRBV30,NA,NA,TGTGCCTGGGAACAACAGGGGAACACTGAAGCTTTCTTT,CAWEQQGNTEAFF
TRBJ1-5,TRBV19,NA,NA,TGTGCCAGTAGTAATATTCGTGGCGGGACCTATCAGCCCCAGCATTTT,CASSNIRGGTYQPQHF
TRBJ1-4,TRBV5-1,TRBD1,NA,TGCGCCAGCAGCTACGACAGGGTCGGCGAAAAACTGTTTTTT,CASSYDRVGEKLFF
TRBJ1-1,TRBV23-1,TRBD1,NA,TGCGCCAGCGGGGGATTACAGGGGGCGAACACTGAAGCTTTCTTT,CASGGLQGANTEAFF
TRBJ1-2,TRBV30,TRBD1,few,TGTGCCTGGACAGGGGGCCAGCGGGGCTACACCTTC,CAWTGGQRGYTF
TRBJ1-2,TRBV7-9,NA,once,TGTGCCAGCAGCCCGGACAGCCTCTATGGCTACACCTTC,CASSPDSLYGYTF
TRBJ2-3,TRBV4-2,NA,NA,TGTGCCAGCAGCCAAGATACTAGCAGAGTCACAGATACGCAGTATTTT,CASSQDTSRVTDTQYF
TRBJ1-4,TRBV3-1/TRBV3-2,NA,NA,TGTGCCAGCAGCCAGAGTCGGGGTAATGAAAAACTGTTTTTT,CASSQSRGNEKLFF
TRBJ1-5,TRBV19,TRBD1,NA,TGTGCCAGTAGTGGAGACAGGGGGGGACAGCCCCAGCATTTT,CASSGDRGGQPQHF
TRBJ1-1,TRBV29-1,NA,NA,TGCAGCGTTCTTACCTTGAGGGAGACTGAAGCTTTCTTT,CSVLTLRETEAFF
TRBJ1-2,TRBV5-4,TRBD1,NA,TGTGCCAGCAGCTCTGGGACAGGGGCTAACTATGGCTACACCTTC,CASSSGTGANYGYTF
TRBJ2-7,TRBV5-4,TRBD1,NA,TGTGCCAGCAGCCCTGGACAGGGGTACTACGAGCAGTACTTC,CASSPGQGYYEQYF
TRBJ1-1,TRBV2,NA,NA,TGTGCCAGCAGTGAAAGAGCGAACACTGAAGCTTTCTTT,CASSERANTEAFF
TRBJ2-7,TRBV6-5,NA,few,TGTGCCAGCAGGGACTTCGCCCAGAAGTACGAGCAGTACTTC,CASRDFAQKYEQYF
TRBJ1-2,TRBV2,TRBD1,NA,TGTGCCAGCAAGGAGAGGGGGCTACACTATGGCTACACCTTC,CASKERGLHYGYTF
TRBJ1-3,TRBV3-1/TRBV3-2,NA,NA,TGTGCCAGCAGCCCGGACAGCCTCTCTGGAAACACCATATATTTT,CASSPDSLSGNTIYF
TRBJ2-1,TRBV9,TRBD2,NA,TGTGCCAGCAGCCGACGGACTAGCGGTCTCAATGAGCAGTTCTTC,CASSRRTSGLNEQFF
TRBJ2-3,TRBV10-3,TRBD2,NA,TGTGCCATCAGTGAATTTAGCGGGGGGACAGATACGCAGTATTTT,CAISEFSGGTDTQYF
TRBJ2-1,TRBV7-3,NA,NA,TGTGCCAGCAGCTTAACGGCCAGATGGAATGAGCAGTTCTTC,CASSLTARWNEQFF
TRBJ2-3,TRBV6-5,TRBD1,NA,TGTGCCGTCCGGGACAGGGTAACTGATACGCAGTATTTT,CAVRDRVTDTQYF
TRBJ2-7,TRBV7-8,NA,NA,TGTGCCAGCAGCCCTCCGACAGGCTCTTTATCCTACGAGCAGTACTTC,CASSPPTGSLSYEQYF
TRBJ2-1,TRBV3-1/TRBV3-2,NA,NA,TGTGCCAGCAGCCAAGATTTACTCCTCAGGGCCTACAATGAGCAGTTCTTC,CASSQDLLLRAYNEQFF